This TCR beta chain was profiled in a study of T cells in Graves' hyperthyroidism and ophthalmopathy. The overall study: Peripheral blood was collected at initial diagnosis, before any treatment. Study-level findings and limits: Prediction of ophthalmopathy progression came a median around 7.1 months pre-onset.

Exclusion criteria comprised uncontrolled infection, other autoimmune disease, pregnancy or lactation. Each 10 ml fresh peripheral blood draw supplied the PBMCs. Details on this clonotype: The antigen remains unidentified. A read error may be the cause here, since a much bigger clone is one base away.

Authors of the study amplified TCR beta CDR3 regions from RNA transcripts. First-round RT-PCR with HTBI primers amplified the TCR CDR3 region. TCRdb reprocessed the multiplex PCR reads with MiXCR, giving one entry per CDR3 protein. Here the sample spans 460,000 or so distinct CDR3 sequences, approximately 15% being singletons. The V gene's germline CDR1 is MNHEY and CDR2 SVGEGT. Trimming stripped 7 bases from V and 9 bases from J, with 18 bases between. The CDR3 is made up of 13 amino acids. Specimen: blood. The chain employs TRBV6-2 or TRBV6-3 and TRBJ2-5; D is unclear. The source of this sequence is a woman between 18 and 30 years old with Graves' hyperthyroidism. This chain's CDR3 is CASTMGIGVSQYF. The CDR3, as DNA: TGTGCCAGCACGATGGGGATTGGCGTGTCCCAGTACTTC.